Sequencing of this T cell receptor beta chain was carried out in a study of blood T cell repertoires in COVID-19. As processed by the authors: Reference gene primer amplification gave nucleated cell count estimates. The data were produced by immunoSEQ multiplex PCR, yet TCRdb's version contains in-frame clones alone and is incomplete. Clonal size and the V and J genes are those of that table, whereas D and trimming came from the DNA. The sample lists approximately 50,000 clones, about 72% occurring once. The age range of participants was about 18 to 89 years, with residence in about two dozen US areas. This CDR3 is 12 amino acids long. With 5 bases removed from V and 4 bases from J, the gap between germline ends came to 8 bases. Per germline, CDR1 LGHNT and CDR2 FRNRAP.

This clonotype was sampled from a woman aged 50 to 60 with acute COVID-19. The V and J genes are TRBV12-5 and TRBJ2-5; tentatively, D is TRBD1 (5 bases). Source material: PBMCs or T cells enriched from blood (not recorded which). The CDR3 sequence: CASGPDRETQYF. DNA of the CDR3: TGTGCTAGTGGTCCAGACAGAGAGACCCAGTACTTC.